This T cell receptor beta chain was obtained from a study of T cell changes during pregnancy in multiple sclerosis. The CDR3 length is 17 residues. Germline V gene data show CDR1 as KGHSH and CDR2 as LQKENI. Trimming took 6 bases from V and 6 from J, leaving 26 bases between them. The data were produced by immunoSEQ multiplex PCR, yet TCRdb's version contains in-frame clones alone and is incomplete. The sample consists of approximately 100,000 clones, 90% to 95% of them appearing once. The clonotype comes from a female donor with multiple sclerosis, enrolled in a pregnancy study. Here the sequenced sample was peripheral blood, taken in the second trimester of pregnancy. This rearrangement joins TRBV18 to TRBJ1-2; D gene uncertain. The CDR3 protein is CASSLRRTAGTKDGYTF. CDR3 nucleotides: TGTGCCAGCTCCCTCCGACGGACGGCGGGTACCAAGGATGGCTACACCTTC.